The clone carrying this T cell receptor (beta chain) was observed at least ten times. Its antigen is still unknown. This entry comes from a study of CD8 T cells in ankylosing spondylitis. The study's findings and limits: Researchers reportedly found disease-linked clones significantly enriched in matched ankylosing spondylitis synovial fluid. For ankylosing spondylitis blood, a TCR beta motif of 7 to 9 highly homologous variants appeared characteristic. Clones that were linked to disease were CD8+ and were relatively rare in peripheral blood.

Germline lookup yields CDR1 LGHNA and CDR2 YSLEER. V lost 3 bases, J lost 0 bases, and 6 bases stayed unmatched. The CDR3 covers 17 residues. As the method for making TCR beta libraries, quantitative 5'-RACE with molecular barcodes was used. TCRdb re-analysed the 5' RACE reads in MiXCR, keeping a single row per CDR3 protein. The sample shows 200,000 to 250,000 distinct CDR3 sequences, roughly 6.6% of them seen only once. The specimen was blood, either unsorted or a sorted T cell fraction (not recorded which). The receptor was isolated from a male donor with ankylosing spondylitis. The chain recombines TRBV4-3 with TRBJ2-1; TRBD2 aligns across 9 bases. CDR3 in amino acids: CASSQIHSGSSYNEQFF. CDR3 bases: TGCGCCAGCAGCCAGATCCATAGCGGGAGCTCCTACAATGAGCAGTTCTTC.